The clone carrying this T cell receptor beta chain was recorded a few times. The data stem from a study of blood T cell repertoires in COVID-19. As for the study in general: COVID-19 samples, acute and convalescent, were from the United States, Italy and Spain. The cDNA or gDNA used as material had been derived from T cells, B-cell-depleted T cells, or PBMCs.

Study processing details: Amplified reference gene primers provided the basis for estimating nucleated cell counts. Repertoires were generated with immunoSEQ multiplex PCR, while TCRdb's copy carries only in-frame clones and drops some. V and J calls and clone size follow that table, whereas D and trimming were derived from the DNA. Of around 120,000 clones listed, around 89% were seen once; the top ten hold less than 40%. The TCR originated in an elderly woman with acute or convalescent COVID-19. Sequencing input: peripheral blood.

This CDR3 is CASSLSTVGNTIYF. The CDR3 nucleotides are TGTGCCAGCAGCTTATCGACTGTTGGAAACACCATATATTTT. This chain connects TRBV11-2 to TRBJ1-3; D gene unclear. The V end was cut by 2 bases, the J end by 3 bases, with 8 bases between. CDR3 length: 14 amino acids. CDR1 is SGHAT and CDR2 is FQNNGV in the germline V gene.